This entry lists 13 T cell receptor beta chains sequenced from one sample in a study of blood T cells in healthy people across ages. Alongside a J-beta primer mix, a sample-barcoded 5' primer served in a second PCR lasting 7 to 11 cycles. Using its own MiXCR run on the 5' RACE reads, TCRdb lists one record per CDR3 protein. Here the sample spans 750,000 to 850,000 distinct CDR3 sequences, about 25% being singletons. The sample was also linked to a second study, of T cells of mothers and their children.

Sequencing input: blood. The receptors derive from a boy between 5 and 17 years old in good health.

This clonotype turned up a few times. This chain uses TRBV12-3 or TRBV12-4 with TRBJ1-6; D not resolved. V lost 8 bases and J lost 5, with 13 bases in between. This CDR3 is 14 amino acids long. DNA for the CDR3: TGTGCCAGCCGCCCAGGACTCCATAATTCACCCCTCCACTTT. Translation gives CASRPGLHNSPLHF.

The chain recombines TRBV2 with TRBJ2-5; D is unresolved. Germline CDR1 is SNHLY and CDR2 is FYNNEI. V was shortened by 7 bases and J by 2 bases, with 14 bases between the two germline ends. The CDR3 covers 14 residues. CDR3 region: CASKLTAGQETQYF. DNA of the CDR3: TGTGCCAGCAAACTTACAGCCGGTCAAGAGACCCAGTACTTC.

This clonotype was seen a few times. V and J are TRBV4-2 and TRBJ2-1, with D possibly being TRBD2 (6 bases). The CDR3 runs 14 residues. The V end lost 0 bases, the J end lost 15 bases, and 18 bases lay between the germline ends. Germline CDR1 is LGHNA and CDR2 is YNFKEQ. The CDR3 coding sequence is TGTGCCAGCAGCCAAGAGTCGGGGGTGCAGGAAAGGTTCTTC. It translates to CASSQESGVQERFF.

The table lists this clonotype with a few counts. The gene calls are TRBV30 and TRBJ1-2; D is unresolved. Germline V gene data show CDR1 as GTSNPN and CDR2 as SVGIG (reference sequence). CDR3 length equals 13 residues. V gave up 2 bases and J gave up 5 bases, with 12 bases separating them. CDR3 DNA: TGTGCCTGGAGTTCCAGCGGACCATATGGCTACACCTTC. This translates into CAWSSSGPYGYTF.

The V and J genes are TRBV2 and TRBJ1-1, with no clear D. Germline V gene data show CDR1 as SNHLY and CDR2 as FYNNEI. V lost 8 bases to trimming and J lost 3 bases, with 13 bases between them. This CDR3 has 13 residues. CDR3 region: CASVVGSDTEAFF. The CDR3 DNA follows: TGTGCCAGCGTCGTGGGGTCGGACACTGAAGCTTTCTTT.

V and J are TRBV14 and TRBJ2-7; 7 bases align to TRBD1. CDR3 size: 16 residues. V was pared by 1 base and J by 2 bases, with 8 bases of the junction left unmatched. Looked up from germline, CDR1 is SGHDN and CDR2 is FVKESK. The CDR3 region is CASSQGGGDRAYEQYF. The CDR3 bases are TGTGCCAGCAGCCAAGGCGGAGGAGACAGGGCCTACGAGCAGTACTTC.

This clonotype was observed once. The rearrangement uses TRBV15 and TRBJ1-2; D gene uncertain. CDR1 is LNHNV, CDR2 YYDKDF, per germline (reference sequence). The CDR3 totals 14 residues. Trimming shortened V by 5 bases and J by 6 bases, and 16 bases separated the two germline ends. CDR3 nucleotide sequence: TGTGCCACCAGCGCTAGATCCGGCGGTCATGGCTACACCTTC. Residues: CATSARSGGHGYTF.

The chain uses TRBV6-6 and TRBJ1-2; D is unclear. CDR1 is MNHNY and CDR2 is SVGAGI in the germline V gene (reference sequence). Trimming shortened V by 4 bases and J by 6 bases, and 18 bases separated the two germline ends. The CDR3 has 15 amino acids. The CDR3 is CASSSWTKRGNGYTF. CDR3 in DNA: TGTGCCAGCAGTTCCTGGACCAAAAGAGGGAATGGCTACACCTTC.

This clonotype was detected only a few times. This sequence joins TRBV21-1 and TRBJ2-7; the table's D call, TRBD1, has no DNA check behind it. TRBV21-1 is deemed a pseudogene. The CDR3 is 12 residues long. This CDR3 reads CASSKAGGGQYF. CDR3 nucleotide sequence: TGTGCCAGCAGCAAAGCCGGGGGTGGGCAGTACTTC.

J is TRBJ2-7 and V is TRBV7-6; no clear D gene. Germline CDR1 and CDR2: SGHVS and FNYEAQ. CDR3 size: 16 residues. V lost 1 base to trimming and J lost 2 bases, with 15 bases between them. In nucleotides, the CDR3 is TGTGCCAGCAGCTTAGAGGGCCCCGTCCCCACCTACGAGCAGTACTTC. Residues: CASSLEGPVPTYEQYF.

CDR3 bases: TGCAGTGCTAGAGATCTAGACAGATCCTACGAGCAGTACTTC. Its protein is CSARDLDRSYEQYF. J is TRBJ2-7 and V is TRBV20-1; D might be TRBD1 (5 bases). This CDR3 region has 14 residues. Trimming removed 0 bases at V and 1 base at J, with 10 bases between. CDR1 DFQATT and CDR2 SNEGSKA come from the germline V gene (reference sequence).

This clonotype turned up a few times. The V gene is TRBV7-6, the J gene TRBJ1-4; D is unresolved. Germline V lookup: CDR1 SGHVS, CDR2 FNYEAQ. The CDR3 has 17 amino acids. V lost 0 bases, J lost 5 bases, and 16 bases lay in between. In DNA form, the CDR3 reads TGTGCCAGCAGCTTAGCTGGGGTCGGACGGATGAATGAAAAACTGTTTTTT. Translation gives CASSLAGVGRMNEKLFF.

This clonotype was seen a few times. V usage is TRBV19 and J usage is TRBJ1-4; D not certain. From germline, CDR1 is LNHDA and CDR2 SQIVND (reference sequence). V was cut by 8 bases and J by 0 bases, with 10 bases left in between. The CDR3 is 14 residues long. The CDR3 is CASAAASTNEKLFF. CDR3 in DNA: TGTGCCAGTGCTGCCGCTTCAACTAATGAAAAACTGTTTTTT.